This passage covers 29 T cell receptor beta chains from one sample sequenced in a study of T cell repertoires in aging, cancer and after chemotherapy. The template was genomic DNA from peripheral blood, not RNA. Rearranged V-D-J TRB sequences were amplified with a mixed TRB-A/B primer pool. Using its own MiXCR run on the multiplex PCR reads, TCRdb lists one record per CDR3 protein. The sample includes roughly 2,800 distinct CDR3 sequences, about a quarter of them seen just once. Specimen: blood. These receptors came from a human donor in good health.

By share of the sample, this clonotype is medium-sized. The chain recombines TRBV12-3 or TRBV12-4 with TRBJ2-5; 8 positions match TRBD1. The CDR3 consists of 14 residues. With V trimmed by 8 bases and J by 5 bases, 10 bases remained unmatched. Written as DNA, the CDR3 is TGTGCCAGCCAGAATCAGGGGGCTTCGGAGACCCAGTACTTC. Residues: CASQNQGASETQYF.

This clonotype was counted between two and nine times. V is TRBV12-3 or TRBV12-4 and J is TRBJ2-5; D assignment may be TRBD1 or TRBD2 (5 bases each). V was trimmed by 1 base and J by 2 bases, leaving 5 bases between them. The CDR3 spans 13 residues. Written as DNA, the CDR3 is TGTGCCAGCAGTTTAGGGGGGCAAGAGACCCAGTACTTC. Translation gives CASSLGGQETQYF.

The chain carries TRBV10-2 and TRBJ1-4; D gene unclear. Germline CDR1 is WSHSY and CDR2 is SAAADI. Trimming shortened V by 3 bases and J by 0 bases, and 8 bases separated the two germline ends. The CDR3 covers 15 residues. Here the CDR3 DNA reads TGCGCCAGCAGTGACGGATTCACAACTAATGAAAAACTGTTTTTT. This gives the protein CASSDGFTTNEKLFF.

This clonotype showed up just a few times. The chain couples TRBV15 to TRBJ2-7; 7 nucleotides align to TRBD2. Germline V gives CDR1 LNHNV, CDR2 YYDKDF (reference sequence). V shed 1 base and J 0 bases; nucleotides not matched to a gene: 12. The CDR3 sequence is 18 residues long. The DNA of the CDR3 is TGTGCCACCAGCAGAGGAGCGGGCGGGGGAGGGTACTCCTACGAGCAGTACTTC. The encoded protein is CATSRGAGGGGYSYEQYF. Full variable domain (outside the CDR3, taken from reference TRBV15 and TRBJ2-7): DAMVIQNPRYQVTQFGKPVTLSCSQTLNHNVMYWYQQKSSQAPKLLFHYYDKDFNNEADTPDNFQSRRPNTSFCFLDIRSPGLGDTAMYLCATSRGAGGGGYSYEQYFGPGTRLTVT.

This clonotype was recorded a few times. V gene TRBV30 combines with J gene TRBJ2-7; 15 bases are shared with TRBD2. J was trimmed by 8 bases and V by 3 bases; bases with no gene match: 8. CDR3 length: 15 residues. Germline V CDR1 and CDR2: GTSNPN, SVGIG (reference sequence). CDR3 DNA sequence: TGTGCCTGGAGCAACAAAGGACTAGCGGGAGGGAAGCAGTACTTC. Amino acid sequence: CAWSNKGLAGGKQYF.

In this sample, this clonotype turned up a few times. The chain combines TRBV7-6 with TRBJ2-2; D gene ambiguous. The CDR3 is 12 amino acids. V lost 1 base to trimming and J lost 6 bases, with 3 bases between them. Germline V CDR1 and CDR2: SGHVS, FNYEAQ. The CDR3 loop is CASSLGAGELFF. The CDR3, as DNA: TGTGCCAGCAGCTTAGGGGCCGGGGAGCTGTTTTTT.

In its sample, this clonotype was seen a few times. The J gene is TRBJ2-7, the V gene TRBV13; D perhaps matches TRBD2 (5 bases). Germline V gene sequence: CDR1 PRHDT, CDR2 FYEKMQ (reference sequence). V was shortened by 3 bases and J by 6 bases, with 18 bases between the two germline ends. The CDR3 totals 15 residues. CDR3 DNA sequence: TGTGCCAGCAGCTTTTTCCCGGAGGCAGGTGGCGAGCAGTACTTC. This codes for CASSFFPEAGGEQYF.

V usage is TRBV10-3 and J usage is TRBJ1-1; 8 bases map to TRBD1. The trim removed 4 bases at V and 6 bases at J, leaving 10 bases unmatched. Germline V gene data show CDR1 as ENHRY and CDR2 as SYGVKD. The CDR3 extends over 15 amino acids. The CDR3 coding sequence is TGTGCCATCAGTGGAGGGGGACAGGTTATAGCTGAAGCTTTCTTT. Translation gives CAISGGGQVIAEAFF.

By proportion, this clonotype is medium-sized (0.01 to 0.1%). The chain recombines TRBV6-1 with TRBJ2-7, with 7 positions matching TRBD1. After removal of 8 bases from V and 0 bases from J, the junction contained 13 bases not matched to a gene. CDR1 is MNHNS, CDR2 SASEGT, per germline. The CDR3 is 16 residues long. The DNA for the CDR3 is TGTGCCAGCTGGAGATCCCGGACAGGATTCTCCTACGAGCAGTACTTC. Amino acid sequence: CASWRSRTGFSYEQYF.

This clonotype was counted a few times. The rearrangement uses TRBV6-4 and TRBJ2-3; 10 bases align to TRBD2. Trimming at V came to 0 bases and at J to 0 bases, leaving 0 bases not matched to a gene. The CDR3 spans 16 residues. CDR1 MRHNA and CDR2 SNTAGT come from the germline V gene. The CDR3 loop is CASSDSTSGSTDTQYF. CDR3 coding DNA: TGTGCCAGCAGTGACTCGACTAGCGGGAGCACAGATACGCAGTATTTT.

This clonotype was counted only a few times. This chain links TRBV6-2 or TRBV6-3 with TRBJ2-7, with D perhaps assigned TRBD1 or TRBD2 (5 bases each). V lost 2 bases and J lost 5, with 19 bases in between. CDR1 and CDR2 (germline): MNHEY, SVGEGT. The CDR3 length is 16 residues. DNA for the CDR3: TGTGCCAGCAGTTACGGGGGACCGAGGTTGGACCACGAGCAGTACTTC. Protein sequence: CASSYGGPRLDHEQYF.

The chain has TRBV24-1 and TRBJ2-7, with a tentative D call TRBD1 (6 bases). Germline V gives CDR1 KGHDR, CDR2 SFDVKD. Trimming took 1 base from V and 6 from J, leaving 15 bases between them. This CDR3 region has 15 residues. CDR3 coding DNA: TGTGCCACCAGTGATTTCCAGGGGCGAGGGGGCGAGCAGTACTTC. Encoded protein: CATSDFQGRGGEQYF.

The gene calls are TRBV5-4 and TRBJ1-3; 9 bases fit TRBD1. The ends lost 4 bases at V and 5 bases at J; junction bases unmatched: 19. This CDR3 has 19 residues. The germline gives CDR1 SGHNT, CDR2 YYREEE (reference sequence). The CDR3 DNA reads as TGTGCCAGCAGCCCCCTCGGACAGGGGTACGTCCTCTTTAGAAACACCATATATTTT. Amino acid sequence: CASSPLGQGYVLFRNTIYF.

This chain links TRBV6-1 with TRBJ1-1, with D uncertain. CDR1 is MNHNS and CDR2 is SASEGT in the germline V gene. The CDR3 consists of 14 residues. The V gene lost 8 bases and the J gene lost 1 base, with 14 bases spanning the gap. In nucleotides, the CDR3 is TGTGCCAGCTCCTATGGGGTGGAGAACACTGAAGCTTTCTTT. Translated: CASSYGVENTEAFF.

In this sample, this clonotype is medium-sized (0.01 to 0.1%). The chain is built from TRBV6-2 or TRBV6-3 and TRBJ2-3; 11 nucleotides align to TRBD2. Germline CDR1 reads MNHEY; CDR2 reads SVGEGT. The CDR3 has 15 residues. Germline trimming cut 6 bases from V and 2 bases from J; bases unmatched to any gene: 4. Here the CDR3 DNA reads TGTGCCAGCAGCCTGGGACTAGCGGACACAGATACGCAGTATTTT. The encoded protein is CASSLGLADTDTQYF.

V usage is TRBV20-1 and J usage is TRBJ1-5, with D possibly being TRBD1 (5 bases). CDR1 is DFQATT, CDR2 SNEGSKA, per germline (reference sequence). V was clipped by 0 bases and J by 6 bases, with 15 bases between them. The CDR3 runs 15 residues. In DNA form, the CDR3 reads TGCAGTGCTAGAGATCCTTTCAGGGCAGGTCAGCCCCAGCATTTT. Its protein product is CSARDPFRAGQPQHF.

By its share, this clonotype is medium-sized. The chain recombines TRBV19 with TRBJ2-3; D may be TRBD2 (6 bases). The germline V gene has CDR1 LNHDA and CDR2 SQIVND (reference sequence). CDR3 length equals 13 residues. V shed 5 bases and J shed 4 bases, with 10 bases lying between them. The chain's CDR3 is CASSQSGADTQYF. The CDR3 coding sequence is TGTGCCAGTAGTCAGTCGGGGGCAGATACGCAGTATTTT.

This clonotype is termed medium-sized. The chain's CDR3 is CASSFGGNYNEQFF. The CDR3 DNA reads TGTGCCAGCAGTTTCGGGGGAAACTACAATGAGCAGTTCTTC. This sequence joins TRBV27 and TRBJ2-1; D perhaps matches TRBD2 (6 bases). Trimming removed 3 bases from V and 3 bases from J, with 9 bases in between. The CDR3 contains 14 residues. Germline V gene data show CDR1 as MNHEY and CDR2 as SMNVEV (reference sequence).

This clonotype was seen only once. This chain connects TRBV19 to TRBJ2-5; possible D gene TRBD2, 6 bases. V gave up 5 bases and J gave up 4 bases, with 17 bases separating them. Per the germline V gene, CDR1 is LNHDA and CDR2 is SQIVND (reference sequence). This CDR3 contains 15 residues. Here the CDR3 DNA reads TGTGCCAGTAGTGACTCCGGAGGGCCCAGAGAGACCCAGTACTTC. The encoded protein is CASSDSGGPRETQYF.

Note on this clonotype: Since a much larger clone is just one base distant, this may be a read error. The chain is built from TRBV12-3 or TRBV12-4 and TRBJ2-1, with 10 bases lining up with TRBD2. This CDR3 has 13 residues. The CDR3, as DNA: TGTGCCAGTAGTTCAGCGGGAGGGCATGGGCAGTTCTTC. Amino acid sequence: CASSSAGGHGQFF.

The table lists this clonotype with a few counts. V usage is TRBV15 and J usage is TRBJ2-7; TRBD2 aligns across 9 bases. Germline lookup yields CDR1 LNHNV and CDR2 YYDKDF (reference sequence). Trimming took 3 bases from V and 3 from J; bases not matched to a gene: 6. The CDR3 sequence is 15 residues long. The CDR3 sequence: CATSRVLAGNYEQYF. For the CDR3, the DNA is TGTGCCACCAGCAGGGTCCTAGCGGGGAACTACGAGCAGTACTTC.

The V gene is TRBV5-1, the J gene TRBJ2-7; 8 bases match TRBD2. CDR3 size: 14 residues. Germline V lookup: CDR1 SGHRS, CDR2 YFSETQ. V was clipped by 5 bases and J by 7 bases; unmatched bases: 11. CDR3 sequence: CASRGLVSSDEQYF. CDR3 nucleotides: TGCGCCAGCAGGGGACTAGTATCCTCTGATGAGCAGTACTTC.

This clonotype was detected a few times. The chain is built from TRBV7-6 and TRBJ2-2, with TRBD1 matching 8 bases. This CDR3 has 16 residues. The junction had 11 bases not matched to a gene; V was cut back by 4 bases and J by 7 bases. CDR1 SGHVS and CDR2 FNYEAQ come from the germline V gene. For the CDR3, the DNA is TGTGCCAGCAGCTCGCGGACAGGGAAGACGAGCGGGGAGCTGTTTTTT. Translated: CASSSRTGKTSGELFF. Full variable domain (rest looked up from reference TRBV7-6 and TRBJ2-2): GAGVSQSPRYKVTKRGQDVALRCDPISGHVSLYWYRQALGQGPEFLTYFNYEAQQDKSGLPNDRFSAERPEGSISTLTIQRTEQRDSAMYRCASSSRTGKTSGELFFGEGSRLTVL.

This clonotype is medium-sized. CDR3 protein: CASSLGGPGGQPQHF. CDR3 bases: TGTGCCAGCAGCTTAGGTGGTCCAGGGGGTCAGCCCCAGCATTTT. The rearrangement links TRBV13 to TRBJ1-5; 7 positions agree with TRBD1. The CDR3 runs to 15 residues. With 0 bases clipped from V and 6 bases from J, the junction kept 5 bases outside the gene matches. CDR1 is PRHDT, CDR2 FYEKMQ, per germline (reference sequence).

This clonotype showed up just a few times. This sequence joins TRBV5-1 and TRBJ2-3, with 11 bases fitting TRBD2. V trimming: 3 bases; J trimming: 1 base; junction bases outside the gene matches: 1. CDR3 length: 15 residues. Germline V gene data show CDR1 as SGHRS and CDR2 as YFSETQ. CDR3: CASSWGLAGTDTQYF. The CDR3 DNA reads TGCGCCAGCAGCTGGGGACTAGCGGGCACAGATACGCAGTATTTT.

This clonotype was observed a few times. The chain employs TRBV12-3 or TRBV12-4 and TRBJ2-7; D ambiguous. The CDR3 totals 13 residues. V was shortened by 6 bases and J by 2 bases, with 11 bases between the two germline ends. In DNA, the CDR3 is TGTGCCAGCAGCCCTCCAGGTACCTACGAGCAGTACTTC. As protein: CASSPPGTYEQYF.

This clonotype was seen a handful of times. This sequence joins TRBV19 and TRBJ2-7; the match to TRBD2 covers 9 bases. The CDR3 runs to 15 residues. V gave up 3 bases and J gave up 2 bases; unmatched junction bases: 5. Germline V gene sequence: CDR1 LNHDA, CDR2 SQIVND (reference sequence). The CDR3 loop is CASSIGLARTYEQYF. Here the CDR3 DNA reads TGTGCCAGTAGTATCGGACTAGCGCGTACCTACGAGCAGTACTTC.

This clonotype showed up just a few times. This chain links TRBV20-1 with TRBJ2-1; tentatively, D is TRBD2 (6 bases). V shed 0 bases and J shed 10 bases, with 10 bases lying between them. The CDR3 sequence is 12 residues long. Germline assignment: CDR1 DFQATT and CDR2 SNEGSKA (reference sequence). The CDR3: CSARDVGLEQFF. The CDR3 coding sequence is TGCAGTGCTAGAGATGTAGGACTAGAGCAGTTCTTC.

By share, this clonotype counts as medium-sized (0.01 to 0.1%). The chain recombines TRBV6-1 with TRBJ1-2; possible D gene TRBD1, 6 bases. Germline CDR1 is MNHNS and CDR2 is SASEGT. Trimming cost V 6 bases and J 2 bases, with 10 bases left between them. CDR3 length equals 13 residues. CDR3 DNA sequence: TGTGCCAGCAGGGCTCAGGGGAACTATGGCTACACCTTC. It is translated as CASRAQGNYGYTF.